The next 19 T cell receptor beta chains were all read from a single sample in a study of blood T cell repertoires in COVID-19. The data were produced by immunoSEQ multiplex PCR, yet TCRdb's version contains in-frame clones alone and is incomplete. The sample holds about 80,000 clones; approximately 88% are singletons and the top ten take roughly 8%. Material: peripheral blood. The receptors come from a man in his thirties or forties with acute or convalescent COVID-19.

This clone occurred once. The rearrangement links TRBV30 to TRBJ1-6, with 11 bases aligning to TRBD1. The CDR3 runs 18 residues. J gave up 10 bases and V 4 bases, and 18 bases lay outside the gene matches. CDR1 is GTSNPN and CDR2 is SVGIG in the germline V gene (reference sequence). The CDR3: CAWNRDRGGRGTRSPLHF. CDR3 bases: TGTGCCTGGAACCGGGACAGGGGGGGGAGGGGAACGAGGTCACCCCTCCACTTT.

V gene TRBV5-6 combines with J gene TRBJ2-1; D not resolved. This CDR3 is 14 amino acids long. The V gene lost 2 bases and the J gene lost 3 bases, with 9 bases spanning the gap. CDR1 and CDR2 from the germline V gene are SGHDT and YYEEEE. CDR3: CASSLPSSYNEQFF. DNA of the CDR3: TGTGCCAGCAGCTTACCTTCCAGCTACAATGAGCAGTTCTTC.

In its sample, this clone was seen a few times. The chain employs TRBV7-9 and TRBJ2-1, with D possibly TRBD2 on 5 matching bases. In germline, CDR1 is SEHNR, CDR2 FQNEAQ (reference sequence). V dropped 5 bases and J dropped 8 bases, with 16 bases sitting between them. This CDR3 spans 14 amino acids. The CDR3 here is CASSPGGAGDEQFF. Written as DNA, the CDR3 is TGTGCCAGCAGCCCTGGAGGTGCGGGCGATGAGCAGTTCTTC.

The rearrangement joins TRBV6-5 to TRBJ2-5; maybe TRBD1 (5 bases). There are 14 residues in the CDR3. CDR1 is MNHEY, CDR2 SVGAGI, per germline. V was trimmed by 2 bases and J by 5 bases, leaving 12 bases between them. The CDR3 protein is CASSYGAWSETQYF. The CDR3 bases are TGTGCCAGCAGTTACGGGGCTTGGTCCGAGACCCAGTACTTC.

CDR3 loop: CASSQDRTDTQYF. The CDR3 DNA sequence: TGCGCCAGCAGCCAAGATCGGACAGATACGCAGTATTTT. The chain carries TRBV4-1 and TRBJ2-3; D call uncertain. CDR1 is MGHRA and CDR2 is YSYEKL in the germline V gene. The length of the CDR3 is 13 residues. Trimming cost V 0 bases and J 3 bases, with 4 bases left between them.

The chain combines TRBV27 with TRBJ1-6; D not resolved. This CDR3 comprises 12 residues. Germline V gene lookup returns CDR1 MNHEY and CDR2 SMNVEV (reference sequence). V lost 6 bases to trimming and J lost 10 bases, with 10 bases between them. For the CDR3, the DNA is TGTGCCAGCAGCCTGAACGGGTCACCCCTCCACTTT. As protein: CASSLNGSPLHF.

The rearrangement links TRBV5-6 to TRBJ2-3, with 10 bases matching TRBD2. The V gene end was trimmed by 4 bases and the J gene end by 1 base; junction bases not matched to a gene: 9. The CDR3 has 17 amino acids. The germline CDR1 and CDR2 sequences are SGHDT and YYEEEE. The CDR3 nucleotides read TGTGCCAGCAGCGGAACATTAGCGGGAGGACGCACAGATACGCAGTATTTT. Encoded protein: CASSGTLAGGRTDTQYF.

The chain recombines TRBV7-2 with TRBJ2-5; TRBD2 aligns across 10 bases. The CDR3 sequence is 16 residues long. CDR1 and CDR2 (germline): SGHTA, FQGNSA. V trimming: 0 bases; J trimming: 1 base; junction bases outside the gene matches: 2. The chain's CDR3 is CASSLAVAGGQETQYF. The CDR3 DNA sequence: TGTGCCAGCAGCTTAGCAGTAGCGGGAGGCCAAGAGACCCAGTACTTC.

This chain uses TRBV29-1 with TRBJ1-1; 9 bases fit TRBD1. The trim removed 6 bases at V and 1 base at J, leaving 3 bases unmatched. This CDR3 region has 13 residues. The germline V gene has CDR1 SQVTM and CDR2 ANQGSEA. The CDR3 sequence: CSVRTGANTEAFF. The CDR3 nucleotides read TGCAGCGTAAGGACAGGGGCGAACACTGAAGCTTTCTTT.

The rearrangement joins TRBV6-6 to TRBJ1-1, with D tentatively TRBD1 (6 bases). V lost 6 bases and J 4 bases, leaving 18 bases between the germline ends. CDR1 and CDR2 from the germline V gene are MNHNY and SVGAGI (reference sequence). This CDR3 is 15 amino acids long. The CDR3 DNA follows: TGTGCCAGCAGCCAATGGGGGGGCGGCGGCACTGAAGCTTTCTTT. Protein: CASSQWGGGGTEAFF.

The chain carries TRBV2 and TRBJ2-7, with 7 bases identical to TRBD1. The CDR3 contains 14 residues. Unmatched junction bases numbered 13, after V lost 7 bases and J lost 7 bases. The germline gives CDR1 SNHLY, CDR2 FYNNEI. The CDR3 DNA reads TGTGCCAGCACCCGAGGCCCGGGACAGAAGGAGCAGTACTTC. Encoded protein: CASTRGPGQKEQYF.

The chain is built from TRBV4-1 and TRBJ1-6, with 9 bases matching TRBD1. Trimming took 4 bases from V and 10 from J; bases not matched to a gene: 11. CDR1 is MGHRA, CDR2 YSYEKL, per germline. The CDR3 totals 16 residues. The CDR3 sequence: CASSREPGQGSSPLHF. The CDR3, as DNA: TGCGCCAGCAGCCGAGAGCCCGGACAGGGGAGCTCACCCCTCCACTTT.

The CDR3 DNA sequence: TGTGCCAGCAGCTTCTATACGAACACCGGGGAGCTGTTTTTT. Protein sequence: CASSFYTNTGELFF. The rearrangement links TRBV5-6 to TRBJ2-2; D gene ambiguous. The germline gives CDR1 SGHDT, CDR2 YYEEEE. This CDR3 spans 14 amino acids. The V gene lost 2 bases and the J gene lost 0 bases, with 5 bases spanning the gap.

J is TRBJ1-6 and V is TRBV11-2, with 9 positions matching TRBD1. The germline gives CDR1 SGHAT, CDR2 FQNNGV. This CDR3 is 17 amino acids long. After removal of 1 base from V and 3 bases from J, the junction contained 4 bases not matched to a gene. The CDR3: CASSLGQGGNYNSPLHF. For the CDR3, the DNA is TGTGCCAGCAGCTTAGGACAGGGGGGGAACTATAATTCACCCCTCCACTTT.

This clone showed up just a few times. The rearrangement joins TRBV28 to TRBJ2-5; a possible D gene is TRBD2 (7 bases). The CDR3 is 18 amino acids. Trimming removed 1 base from V and 4 bases from J, with 22 bases in between. From germline, CDR1 is MDHEN and CDR2 SYDVKM. The CDR3 sequence: CASSLSGGWSYIRETQYF. The CDR3 nucleotides are TGTGCCAGCAGTTTATCGGGGGGCTGGAGTTATATTCGAGAGACCCAGTACTTC. The whole variable domain, remainder taken from reference TRBV28 and TRBJ2-5, is DVKVTQSSRYLVKRTGEKVFLECVQDMDHENMFWYRQDPGLGLRLIYFSYDVKMKEKGDIPEGYSVSREKKERFSLILESASTNQTSMYLCASSLSGGWSYIRETQYFGPGTRLLVL.

This clone was seen just once. The chain is built from TRBV28 and TRBJ1-5; no clear D gene. The germline gives CDR1 MDHEN, CDR2 SYDVKM. CDR3 length: 11 amino acids. Trimming left V 8 bases short and J 7 bases short, with 9 bases between. This chain's CDR3 is CASLGEQPQHF. The CDR3 DNA follows: TGTGCCAGCCTTGGGGAGCAGCCCCAGCATTTT.

The chain uses TRBV28 and TRBJ1-5; D is unclear. The CDR3 extends over 16 amino acids. CDR1 and CDR2 from the germline V gene are MDHEN and SYDVKM. Trimming removed 4 bases from V and 0 bases from J, with 13 bases in between. The CDR3 region is CASSSPRLYSNQPQHF. The CDR3 DNA reads as TGTGCCAGCAGTTCCCCGCGACTGTATAGCAATCAGCCCCAGCATTTT.

The chain has TRBV6-5 and TRBJ2-3; 10 bases line up with TRBD2. V gave up 6 bases and J gave up 10 bases; unmatched junction bases: 10. Germline CDR1 is MNHEY and CDR2 is SVGAGI. The CDR3 spans 14 residues. CDR3 loop: CASRGLASGSSQYF. CDR3 sequence (DNA): TGTGCCAGCAGAGGCTTAGCTAGCGGGAGTTCGCAGTATTTT.

The chain combines TRBV5-6 with TRBJ1-5, with a possible D match to TRBD1 (5 bases). The CDR3 spans 17 residues. The germline V and J ends were trimmed by 8 bases and 2 bases, with 23 bases remaining between them. Germline CDR1 and CDR2: SGHDT and YYEEEE. CDR3 nucleotide sequence: TGTGCCAGTCAGCTCTTCAGGGCCACAGGTCGCAATCAGCCCCAGCATTTT. Translated, it gives CASQLFRATGRNQPQHF.